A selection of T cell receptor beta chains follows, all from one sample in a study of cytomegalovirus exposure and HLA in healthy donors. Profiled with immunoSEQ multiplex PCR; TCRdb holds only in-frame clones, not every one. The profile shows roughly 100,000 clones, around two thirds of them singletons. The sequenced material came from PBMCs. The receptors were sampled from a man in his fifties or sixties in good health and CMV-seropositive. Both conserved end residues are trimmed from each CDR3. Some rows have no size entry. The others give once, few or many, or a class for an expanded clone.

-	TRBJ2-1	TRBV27	ASSLRLAGALSYNEQF
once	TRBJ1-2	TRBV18	ASSPARSSGYT
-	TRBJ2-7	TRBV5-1	ASRTWGQPVYEQY
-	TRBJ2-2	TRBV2	ASGADTGELF
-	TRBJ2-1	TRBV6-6	ASKVLAGEVEQF
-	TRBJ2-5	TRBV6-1	ASTKTGGETQY
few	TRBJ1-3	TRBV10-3	AIRGDSGNTIY
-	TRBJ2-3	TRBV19	ASSPTLSGDTQY
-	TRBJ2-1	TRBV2	ASSRLKGVNEQF
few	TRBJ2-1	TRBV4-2	ASSHRGIVNEQF
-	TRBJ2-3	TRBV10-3	AISESAASRVY
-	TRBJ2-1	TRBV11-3	ASSSAGLAGGEQF
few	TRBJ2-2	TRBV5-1	ASSLFDSNTGELF
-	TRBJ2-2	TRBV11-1	ASSFAPGLGGPGELF
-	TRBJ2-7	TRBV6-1	ASSSRQASSYEQY